Sequencing of this T cell receptor (beta chain) was carried out in a study of T cells in Graves' hyperthyroidism and ophthalmopathy (dated by TCRdb to about 2019). About the investigation overall: Peripheral blood was sampled at the time of initial diagnosis, prior to any treatment. TCR V-J signatures able to tell the groups apart were searched for in a discovery cohort of 90 to 100 patients, of whom more than 40 had Graves' ophthalmopathy and around 58 had stable Graves' hyperthyroidism. Prospective prediction of ophthalmopathy was tested in an independent validation cohort consisting of some 19 hyperthyroidism patients and approximately 16 patients who later progressed to ophthalmopathy. The 100 discovery patients were randomly split 7:3 into training and test sets. The study also compared thyroid tissue and blood T-cell repertoires from more than 5 Graves' hyperthyroidism patients. After sampling, hyperthyroidism patients received methimazole starting at 30 mg daily, and ophthalmopathy patients received high-dose intravenous methylprednisolone. The paper reports TCR Vbeta CDR3 sequencing of 135 peripheral blood samples: some 44 ophthalmopathy, some 80 hyperthyroidism and 17 progressor patients. Results and caveats for the whole study, not just this receptor: No statistical method was used to set the sample size in advance, and investigators knew the group allocation. A 13 V-J signature model separated ophthalmopathy from stable hyperthyroidism, with 87.88% sensitivity and about 81% specificity in cross-validation and 80%/75% in testing. In validation, progression to ophthalmopathy was predicted by the model with 70.59% sensitivity and 72.22% specificity, a median of about 6.8 months before onset. Blood samples also contained most of the expanded thyroid clonotypes (frequency above 0.001), which suggests that blood repertoires may reflect thyroid immune responses.

Including cysteine and phenylalanine, the CDR3 has 15 amino acids. Left in the record is the CDR3 DNA by itself, 45 bases read in frame from the first base. From a lookup of the germline V gene, CDR1 and CDR2 are KGHSH and LQKENI. The V end loses 6 bases and the J end loses 1 base, and a stretch of 12 bases separates them. Amplification of TCR beta CDR3 regions was carried out from RNA transcripts. The TCR CDR3 was subjected to a first round of RT-PCR using the HTBI primer set and the Qiagen OneStep RT-PCR kit. Libraries were constructed in a second round of multiplex PCR, after which size selection and purification were performed. Paired-end sequencing of the libraries was performed with 100 bp reads on an Illumina HiSeq2000. In the authors' own workflow: SOAPnuke was used to process the raw data, throwing out any read that contained adapters or uncalled bases, had a mean Phred below 15, or lacked an exact constant-primer or identifier match. COPE v1.2.5 was used to merge the high-quality paired reads, and each unique nucleotide sequence was defined as a clonotype. MiTCR v1.1 was used to align clonotypes to the IMGT TRBV, TRBD and TRBJ reference segments. Only V-J combinations with frequency above 0.0001, covering roughly 99% of repertoires, were analysed. A TCS score was defined as the ratio between F50 (clonal expansion) and ExV (chaos), using BLOSUM62-based TCRdist between CDR3 peptides within each V-J. Welch's t-statistics and random forest reduced roughly 500 V-J features to roughly 13, which were used in a naive Bayes classifier (R e1071). TCRdb reworked the public reads: Q25 trimming with fastp, MiXCR clone assembly, productive beta chains retained. Rows with a matching CDR3 protein are joined into one entry that keeps the most common DNA and genes. TCRdb, rather than the study authors, made the V and J calls. This sample is represented by under 300,000 distinct CDR3 sequences; 20% to 25% of them were singletons. The ten largest clones take up over 55% of the sample.

Moderately to severely active disease, a Clinical Activity Score of at least 3, a NOSPECS grade of at least 4, and a duration under 3 months were present in ophthalmopathy patients. Any patient with an uncontrolled infection, another autoimmune disease, pregnancy or lactation was excluded. Diagnoses were based on clinical symptoms, serum thyroxine and TRAb, thyroid ultrasound and orbital computed tomography. Ficoll-Paque density gradient centrifugation was used to isolate PBMCs from about 10 ml of fresh peripheral blood. Trizol reagent was used to extract total RNA, and RNA quality was then checked on an Agilent 2100 Bioanalyzer. This clonotype came up many times. There is no known antigen for this receptor. No base-level quality is on record; no much larger clone is a single base apart.

The clonotype was recovered from a man aged 25 to 40 with Graves' ophthalmopathy. The sample comprised blood. This chain is built from TRBV18 and TRBJ2-2; there is no confident call for the D gene. The bases read TGTGCCAGCTCTCCCATTACAAGGAACACCGGGGAGCTGTTTTTT. This codes for CASSPITRNTGELFF.